One sample yielded the 24 T cell receptor beta chains listed below, sequenced in a study of STAT5B mutations in CD4+ large granular lymphocyte leukemia. Assay used: immunoSEQ multiplex PCR; TCRdb lists only in-frame clones, some missing. The sample includes 34,000 or so clones, approximately 86% of them seen just once. Material for sequencing was CD4+ T cells from blood buffy coats. These receptors were obtained from a human donor in good health.

The J gene is TRBJ1-2, the V gene TRBV7-2; D gene unclear. Between the trimmed V and J ends, which lost 1 base and 2 bases, there was a span of 5 bases. Germline CDR1 is SGHTA and CDR2 is FQGNSA. The CDR3 extends over 13 amino acids. CDR3 in amino acids: CASSLEANYGYTF. The CDR3 DNA reads as TGTGCCAGCAGCTTAGAGGCGAACTATGGCTACACCTTC.

This clone was detected once. The rearrangement uses TRBV27 and TRBJ2-3; TRBD2 might be the D (7 bases). Between the trimmed V and J ends, which lost 2 bases and 6 bases, there was a span of 15 bases. Germline CDR1 and CDR2: MNHEY and SMNVEV (reference sequence). This CDR3 is built from 15 residues. CDR3 DNA: TGTGCCAGCAGTTTAATGGCGGGGGCCCCGGATACGCAGTATTTT. Protein product: CASSLMAGAPDTQYF.

The rearrangement joins TRBV2 to TRBJ2-7; D unresolved. Germline V gives CDR1 SNHLY, CDR2 FYNNEI. Trimming pared 6 bases from V and 3 bases from J, leaving 9 bases between. The CDR3 is 12 amino acids. The CDR3 DNA sequence: TGTGCCAGCAGCGCCTTTGGCTACGAGCAGTACTTC. Its translation is CASSAFGYEQYF.

The genes are TRBV5-1 and TRBJ2-7; 8 bases map to TRBD1. Trimming at V came to 3 bases and at J to 4 bases, leaving 21 bases not matched to a gene. CDR1 SGHRS and CDR2 YFSETQ come from the germline V gene. The CDR3 is 19 amino acids. In DNA form, the CDR3 reads TGCGCCAGCAGCTCAAGAGAAGAGTTTTTCGGGACAGGAACTTACGAGCAGTACTTC. Protein sequence: CASSSREEFFGTGTYEQYF.

V and J are TRBV28 and TRBJ2-7; D ambiguous. From germline, CDR1 is MDHEN and CDR2 SYDVKM. The CDR3 totals 11 residues. V lost 6 bases and J lost 5, with 8 bases in between. The CDR3 nucleotides are TGTGCCAGCAGGGAGTTAAACGAGCAGTACTTC. Translation: CASRELNEQYF.

A single count supports this clone. The rearrangement joins TRBV29-1 to TRBJ1-3; D gene ambiguous. Trimming stripped 2 bases from V and 2 bases from J, with 13 bases between. This CDR3 region has 15 residues. The germline CDR1 and CDR2 sequences are SQVTM and ANQGSEA. The chain's CDR3 is CSVETDKLTGNTIYF. CDR3 DNA: TGCAGCGTTGAAACAGACAAGCTGACTGGAAACACCATATATTTT.

The chain is built from TRBV5-4 and TRBJ2-3; D may be TRBD1 or TRBD2 (5 bases each). CDR1 and CDR2 (germline): SGHNT, YYREEE (reference sequence). CDR3 length: 15 residues. V lost 4 bases to trimming and J lost 1 base, with 13 bases between them. The CDR3 DNA is TGTGCCAGCAGCCCCCCCGGGGCTGGCACAGATACGCAGTATTTT. Translated, it gives CASSPPGAGTDTQYF.

This chain links TRBV6-5 with TRBJ2-7; 7 bases are a match to TRBD1. The junction had 10 bases not matched to a gene; V was cut back by 5 bases and J by 3 bases. Germline V gene data show CDR1 as MNHEY and CDR2 as SVGAGI. The CDR3 spans 15 residues. Here the CDR3 DNA reads TGTGCCAGCAGTCGATCCGGGACAGACCTCTACGAGCAGTACTTC. Protein product: CASSRSGTDLYEQYF.

As DNA, the CDR3 is TGCGCCAGCAGCTTGGCCGGGACAGGTTCTCAAAATGAGCAGTTCTTC. It specifies CASSLAGTGSQNEQFF. V gene TRBV5-1 combines with J gene TRBJ2-1; 8 bases map to TRBD1. V lost 0 bases, J lost 7 bases, and 9 bases stayed unmatched. The germline gives CDR1 SGHRS, CDR2 YFSETQ. The CDR3 is 16 residues long.

The rearrangement uses TRBV19 and TRBJ2-7, with D possibly TRBD2 on 5 matching bases. The CDR3 contains 13 residues. Germline CDR1 is LNHDA and CDR2 is SQIVND (reference sequence). Trimming removed 8 bases from V and 6 bases from J, with 17 bases in between. This chain's CDR3 is CASSFTGRGEQYF. CDR3 DNA: TGTGCCAGTTCTTTTACCGGTCGGGGCGAGCAGTACTTC.

The V gene is TRBV11-2, the J gene TRBJ2-7, with D perhaps TRBD1 (6 bases). Germline V CDR1 and CDR2: SGHAT, FQNNGV. There are 14 residues in the CDR3. V was shortened by 5 bases and J by 0 bases, with 11 bases between the two germline ends. CDR3 region: CASSPRDISYEQYF. CDR3 nucleotides: TGTGCCAGCAGCCCGAGGGACATCTCCTACGAGCAGTACTTC.

This clone was seen only a few times. V is TRBV19 and J is TRBJ1-5; D gene uncertain. V was trimmed by 10 bases and J by 1 base, leaving 17 bases between them. In germline, CDR1 is LNHDA, CDR2 SQIVND (reference sequence). This CDR3 comprises 15 residues. CDR3 protein: CATSGSSGSNQPQHF. The CDR3 bases are TGTGCCACCTCGGGGTCGTCGGGGAGCAATCAGCCCCAGCATTTT.

The chain is built from TRBV2 and TRBJ2-1; D tentatively reads TRBD1 or TRBD2 (5 bases each). Trimming took off 6 bases at V and 0 bases at J, with 12 bases between the two ends. The CDR3 is 15 residues long. CDR1 is SNHLY, CDR2 FYNNEI, per germline. The CDR3 DNA follows: TGTGCCAGCAGCCGGGACGAGAGCTCCTACAATGAGCAGTTCTTC. It codes for CASSRDESSYNEQFF.

The chain is built from TRBV28 and TRBJ1-1; 8 bases align to TRBD1. The germline gives CDR1 MDHEN, CDR2 SYDVKM. The CDR3 covers 14 residues. The junction had 9 bases not matched to a gene; V was cut back by 7 bases and J by 5 bases. The CDR3 DNA sequence: TGTGCCAGCAACGGACAGGGAGTGAGAACTGAAGCTTTCTTT. Residues: CASNGQGVRTEAFF.

A single count supports this clone. CDR3 sequence: CAWSARDTRNTDTQYF. The CDR3 DNA is TGTGCCTGGAGCGCCAGGGACACTAGAAACACAGATACGCAGTATTTT. V gene TRBV30 combines with J gene TRBJ2-3, with a tentative D call TRBD1 (6 bases). In germline, CDR1 is GTSNPN, CDR2 SVGIG (reference sequence). The CDR3 contains 16 residues. Trimming stripped 3 bases from V and 2 bases from J, with 18 bases between.

The chain has TRBV5-1 and TRBJ2-2; 11 bases are shared with TRBD2. J gave up 2 bases and V 7 bases, and 4 bases lay outside the gene matches. CDR1 is SGHRS, CDR2 YFSETQ, per germline. CDR3 size: 15 residues. CDR3 DNA sequence: TGCGCCAGCCGGGGACTAGCGGTTAACACCGGGGAGCTGTTTTTT. Translating it yields CASRGLAVNTGELFF.

The chain couples TRBV18 to TRBJ2-5, with no clear D. Germline V gives CDR1 KGHSH, CDR2 LQKENI. Trimming stripped 3 bases from V and 2 bases from J, with 7 bases between. The CDR3 covers 13 residues. In DNA, the CDR3 is TGTGCCAGCTCACCTCGGCAGCAAGAGACCCAGTACTTC. It yields the protein CASSPRQQETQYF.

Here the CDR3 DNA reads TGTGCCAGCAGTTTCGGGGGGTACGGGTATGGCTACACCTTC. Protein: CASSFGGYGYGYTF. The V gene is TRBV27, the J gene TRBJ1-2; D may be TRBD1 (5 bases). V dropped 3 bases and J dropped 5 bases, with 13 bases sitting between them. CDR3 size: 14 residues. CDR1 is MNHEY and CDR2 is SMNVEV in the germline V gene (reference sequence).

This chain uses TRBV2 with TRBJ1-4; D not resolved. Germline CDR1 and CDR2: SNHLY and FYNNEI. The V and J ends lost 6 bases and 8 bases respectively, with 16 bases between them. CDR3 length: 14 residues. In nucleotides, the CDR3 is TGTGCCAGCAGGTACTCCGAGGGAGAAGAAAAACTGTTTTTT. Translated: CASRYSEGEEKLFF.

In regard to this clone: The sample has other DNA sequences that encode this CDR3 too. The gene calls are TRBV19 and TRBJ2-1; D is unresolved. The CDR3 covers 10 residues. Trimming cost V 8 bases and J 4 bases, with 3 bases left between them. CDR1 is LNHDA and CDR2 is SQIVND in the germline V gene (reference sequence). CDR3 in DNA: TGTGCCAGTGGATACAATGAGCAGTTCTTC. Its protein product is CASGYNEQFF.

The rearrangement links TRBV4-3 to TRBJ1-4; D remains ambiguous. Germline V gene data show CDR1 as LGHNA and CDR2 as YSLEER. V lost 5 bases and J 2 bases, leaving 12 bases between the germline ends. This CDR3 has 15 residues. CDR3 coding DNA: TGCGCCAGCAGCAGAGGAAGGTCCACTAATGAAAAACTGTTTTTT. This translates into CASSRGRSTNEKLFF.

The CDR3: CASSASLEQYF. The DNA of the CDR3 is TGTGCCAGCAGTGCCTCCCTCGAGCAGTACTTC. The genes are TRBV28 and TRBJ2-7; the D is unclear. The CDR3 totals 11 residues. CDR1 is MDHEN and CDR2 is SYDVKM in the germline V gene. V lost 5 bases to trimming and J lost 6 bases, with 8 bases between them. The whole variable domain, filled in from reference TRBV28 and TRBJ2-7, reads DVKVTQSSRYLVKRTGEKVFLECVQDMDHENMFWYRQDPGLGLRLIYFSYDVKMKEKGDIPEGYSVSREKKERFSLILESASTNQTSMYLCASSASLEQYFGPGTRLTVT.

This chain joins TRBV2 and TRBJ2-1; 9 positions agree with TRBD1. V gave up 3 bases and J gave up 0 bases; unmatched junction bases: 0. The CDR3 is 15 residues long. The germline V gene encodes CDR1 SNHLY and CDR2 FYNNEI. This chain's CDR3 is CASSEGQGSYNEQFF. The CDR3 coding sequence is TGTGCCAGCAGTGAGGGACAGGGCTCCTACAATGAGCAGTTCTTC.

J is TRBJ2-7 and V is TRBV28; perhaps TRBD1 as D (5 bases). Germline V gene lookup returns CDR1 MDHEN and CDR2 SYDVKM. Trimming left V 5 bases short and J 2 bases short, with 16 bases between. This CDR3 is 15 amino acids long. The CDR3 here is CASSPTAAPTYEQYF. The CDR3 nucleotides are TGTGCCAGCAGTCCGACAGCCGCCCCTACCTACGAGCAGTACTTC.